Only one count was recorded for the clone carrying this T cell receptor beta chain. The sample originates from a study of blood T cell repertoires in COVID-19. V shed 4 bases, J shed 3 bases, and the junction held 17 bases outside the gene matches. This CDR3 is 18 amino acids long. CDR1 is SGHKS, CDR2 YYEKEE, per germline (reference sequence). Only in-frame clones appear in the TCRdb table, and some are missing; sequencing was by immunoSEQ multiplex PCR. In the table there are roughly 260,000 clones, approximately 91% of which are singletons. This receptor was taken from a person under 35 with COVID-19, enrolled during active disease. Sequencing was carried out using peripheral blood. This chain joins TRBV5-5 and TRBJ1-1; 8 bases match TRBD1. CDR3 sequence: CASSIEGRTGFIYTEAFF. The CDR3, as DNA: TGTGCCAGCAGCATCGAGGGTAGGACAGGGTTTATTTACACTGAAGCTTTCTTT. Combining the CDR3 with reference TRBV5-5 and TRBJ1-1 gives the whole variable domain DAGVTQSPTHLIKTRGQQVTLRCSPISGHKSVSWYQQVLGQGPQFIFQYYEKEERGRGNFPDRFSARQFPNYSSELNVNALLLGDSALYLCASSIEGRTGFIYTEAFFGQGTRLTVV.